This TCR beta chain stems from a study of CD8 T cells in ankylosing spondylitis. General study results and limits: Matched ankylosing spondylitis synovial fluid reportedly showed significant enrichment of disease-linked clones. Characteristic, it appeared, of ankylosing spondylitis blood was a TCR beta motif of several highly homologous variants.

Making use of molecular barcodes, quantitative 5'-RACE generated TCR beta libraries. MiXCR, applied by TCRdb to the 5' RACE reads, yields one record per CDR3 protein. The sample has approximately 220,000 distinct CDR3 sequences, 20% to 30% seen once. Germline V CDR1 and CDR2: MNHNS, SASEGT. V lost 8 bases and J lost 3; bases outside the gene matches: 13. The CDR3 sequence is 16 residues long. On this clonotype: Its antigen is still unknown.

The sample was blood, either unsorted or a sorted T cell fraction (not recorded which). The sequence was obtained from a male donor with ankylosing spondylitis or in good health (not recorded which). V and J are TRBV6-1 and TRBJ2-7; 10 bases line up with TRBD2. The CDR3, as DNA: TGTGCCAGCCTCAAAACAAGCGGGAGGGCCCTCTACGAGCAGTACTTC. This codes for CASLKTSGRALYEQYF.